These 8 T cell receptor beta chains were sequenced from one sample in a study of T cell repertoires in ileal Crohn's disease. Profiled with immunoSEQ multiplex PCR; TCRdb holds only in-frame clones, not every one. In the table there are approximately 6,000 clones, roughly four fifths of which are singletons. The source material was ileal tissue. These receptors were obtained from an adult with Crohn's disease.

This clone was counted once. This chain connects TRBV6-5 to TRBJ1-5; 8 bases map to TRBD1. The germline gives CDR1 MNHEY, CDR2 SVGAGI. Germline trimming cut 5 bases from V and 3 bases from J; bases unmatched to any gene: 6. The CDR3 is made up of 15 amino acids. The CDR3 loop reads CASSRTGIDNQPQHF. Here the CDR3 DNA reads TGTGCCAGCAGTCGGACAGGGATCGACAATCAGCCCCAGCATTTT.

A few counts support this clone. The V and J genes are TRBV7-9 and TRBJ1-3; no firm D call. The CDR3 runs to 17 residues. Trimming removed 1 base at V and 0 bases at J, with 13 bases between. Looked up from germline, CDR1 is SEHNR and CDR2 is FQNEAQ (reference sequence). CDR3 residues: CASSLGAGLSSGNTIYF. CDR3 in DNA: TGTGCCAGCAGCTTAGGAGCAGGTCTCAGCTCTGGAAACACCATATATTTT.

CDR3 in amino acids: CASYAGTEAFF. The CDR3 nucleotides are TGTGCCAGCTACGCCGGGACAGAAGCTTTCTTT. V and J are TRBV28 and TRBJ1-1; D may be TRBD1 (6 bases). Looked up from germline, CDR1 is MDHEN and CDR2 is SYDVKM. The length of the CDR3 is 11 residues. Deletions cut 8 bases from V and 8 bases from J, with 12 bases between. The variable domain in full, completed from reference TRBV28 and TRBJ1-1, reads DVKVTQSSRYLVKRTGEKVFLECVQDMDHENMFWYRQDPGLGLRLIYFSYDVKMKEKGDIPEGYSVSREKKERFSLILESASTNQTSMYLCASYAGTEAFFGQGTRLTVV.

J is TRBJ2-5 and V is TRBV5-1; D uncertain. V lost 3 bases, J lost 1 base, and 16 bases lay in between. The length of the CDR3 is 16 residues. Germline assignment: CDR1 SGHRS and CDR2 YFSETQ. The DNA of the CDR3 is TGCGCCAGCAGCTCTGGATCTAGAGGCCCCCAAGAGACCCAGTACTTC. This sequence encodes CASSSGSRGPQETQYF. Full variable domain (rest looked up from reference TRBV5-1 and TRBJ2-5): KAGVTQTPRYLIKTRGQQVTLSCSPISGHRSVSWYQQTPGQGLQFLFEYFSETQRNKGNFPGRFSGRQFSNSRSEMNVSTLELGDSALYLCASSSGSRGPQETQYFGPGTRLLVL.

The V call is TRBV5-1, the J call TRBJ2-7, with TRBD2 matching over 11 bases. This CDR3 has 16 amino acids. Germline-derived CDR1 and CDR2 are SGHRS and YFSETQ. V gave up 5 bases and J gave up 6 bases; unmatched junction bases: 13. CDR3 in DNA: TGCGCCAGCAGGTCTACGACTAGCGGGGAAACCTGCGAGCAGTACTTC. Amino acid sequence: CASRSTTSGETCEQYF.

This clone was seen a single time. The chain is built from TRBV5-1 and TRBJ2-2; D is possibly TRBD2 (5 bases). The V and J ends lost 7 bases and 6 bases respectively, with 16 bases between them. Germline CDR1 is SGHRS and CDR2 is YFSETQ. This CDR3 has 14 residues. CDR3 residues: CASARDTDAGELFF. The DNA for the CDR3 is TGCGCCAGCGCCCGGGATACTGACGCCGGGGAGCTGTTTTTT.

J is TRBJ2-7 and V is TRBV28, with D perhaps given as TRBD1 or TRBD2 (5 bases each). V was pared by 2 bases and J by 0 bases, with 14 bases between. Germline loops: CDR1 MDHEN, CDR2 SYDVKM. The CDR3 is 16 amino acids. CDR3 sequence: CASSLVPDTSSYEQYF. The CDR3, as DNA: TGTGCCAGCAGTTTAGTTCCGGACACTAGCTCCTACGAGCAGTACTTC.

The V call is TRBV29-1, the J call TRBJ2-1; weak D call: TRBD1 (6 bases). The CDR3 is made up of 13 amino acids. Deletions cut 8 bases from V and 5 bases from J, with 16 bases between. Per the germline V gene, CDR1 is SQVTM and CDR2 is ANQGSEA. CDR3 loop: CSSLLNRDNEQFF. The CDR3 DNA reads TGCAGCTCACTCCTGAACAGGGACAATGAGCAGTTCTTC.